This entry features one TCR beta chain sequence. The antigen remains undetermined. There are 15 residues in the CDR3. Germline CDR1 is SQVTM and CDR2 is ANQGSEA. V trimming: 1 base; J trimming: 1 base; junction bases outside the gene matches: 5. This sample was included in a study of cytomegalovirus exposure and HLA in healthy donors. The study, taken as a whole, reports: There were some V segments, including TRBV6-2 and TRBV6-3, excluded as indistinguishable.

Healthy bone marrow donors made up the donors. In the PCR, 60 Vbeta and 13 Jbeta primers were used. Profiling relied on immunoSEQ multiplex PCR, and the TCRdb table lists in-frame clones only, not all of them. The table shows fewer than 150,000 clones, with more than 75% occurring only once. This clonotype was obtained from a man aged 18 to 29 in good health and CMV-seronegative. Sequencing was performed on PBMCs. The rearrangement joins TRBV29-1 to TRBJ1-1; 8 bases match TRBD1. CDR3 amino acids: CSVEGTGWSNTEAFF. The DNA of the CDR3 is TGCAGCGTTGAAGGGACAGGGTGGTCGAACACTGAAGCTTTCTTT. The whole variable domain, filled in from reference TRBV29-1 and TRBJ1-1, reads SAVISQKPSRDICQRGTSLTIQCQVDSQVTMMFWYRQQPGQSLTLIATANQGSEATYESGFVIDKFPISRPNLTFSTLTVSNMSPEDSSIYLCSVEGTGWSNTEAFFGQGTRLTVV.